Listed here is a single T cell receptor (beta chain). Its cognate antigen is unknown. The record originates from a study of cytomegalovirus exposure and HLA in healthy donors. Study outcomes and limitations: The study designated around 150 TCR beta chains cytomegalovirus-associated.

J gave up 5 bases and V 4 bases, and 9 bases lay outside the gene matches. The CDR3 covers 15 residues. 13 Jbeta primers and 60 Vbeta primers were used for the PCR. Generated by immunoSEQ multiplex PCR, the TCRdb table keeps only in-frame clones and is missing some. The table records 130,000 or so clones, 66% of them present only once. This receptor was identified in a woman in her sixties in good health and CMV-seronegative. This chain links TRBV5-3 with TRBJ2-7, with 10 bases that match TRBD1. TRBV5-3 is marked as an open reading frame, function uncertain. Sequenced: PBMCs. CDR3 sequence (DNA): TGTGCCAGAAGCCCCGTCCCGGGACAGGGGCACGAGCAGTACTTC. This encodes CARSPVPGQGHEQYF.